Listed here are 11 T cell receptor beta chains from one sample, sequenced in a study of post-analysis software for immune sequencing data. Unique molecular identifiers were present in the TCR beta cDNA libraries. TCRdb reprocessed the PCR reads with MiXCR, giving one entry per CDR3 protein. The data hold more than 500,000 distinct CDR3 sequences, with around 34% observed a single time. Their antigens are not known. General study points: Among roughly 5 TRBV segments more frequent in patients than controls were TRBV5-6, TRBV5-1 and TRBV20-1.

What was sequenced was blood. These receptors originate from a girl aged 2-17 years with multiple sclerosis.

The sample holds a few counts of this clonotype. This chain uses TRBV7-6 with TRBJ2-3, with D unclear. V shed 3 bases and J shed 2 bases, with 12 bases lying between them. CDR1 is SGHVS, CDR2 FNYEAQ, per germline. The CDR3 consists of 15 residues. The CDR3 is CASSLGSSHTDTQYF. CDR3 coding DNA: TGTGCCAGCAGCTTGGGTTCTTCCCACACAGATACGCAGTATTTT.

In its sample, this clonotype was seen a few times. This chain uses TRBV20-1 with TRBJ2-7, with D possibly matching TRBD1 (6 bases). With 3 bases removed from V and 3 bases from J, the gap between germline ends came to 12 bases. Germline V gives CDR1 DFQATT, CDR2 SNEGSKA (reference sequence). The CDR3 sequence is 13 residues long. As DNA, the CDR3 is TGCAGTGCTAGGTCGACAGGAATCTACGAGCAGTACTTC. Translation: CSARSTGIYEQYF.

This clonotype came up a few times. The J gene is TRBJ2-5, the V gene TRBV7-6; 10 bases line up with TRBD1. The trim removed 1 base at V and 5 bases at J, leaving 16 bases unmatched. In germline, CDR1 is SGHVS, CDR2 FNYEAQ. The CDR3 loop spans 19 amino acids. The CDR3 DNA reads TGTGCCAGCAGCTTAGTACCTCCTACCCGCGGGACAGGGGTTGAGACCCAGTACTTC. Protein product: CASSLVPPTRGTGVETQYF.

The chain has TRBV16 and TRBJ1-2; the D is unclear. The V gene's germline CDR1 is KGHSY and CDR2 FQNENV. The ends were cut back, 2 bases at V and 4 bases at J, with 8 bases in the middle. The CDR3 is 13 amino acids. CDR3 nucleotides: TGTGCCAGCAGCCAACGGCCCTCCTATGGCTACACCTTC. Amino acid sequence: CASSQRPSYGYTF. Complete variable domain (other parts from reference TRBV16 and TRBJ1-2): GEEVAQTPKHLVRGEGQKAKLYCAPIKGHSYVFWYQQVLKNEFKFLISFQNENVFDETGMPKERFSAKCLPNSPCSLEIQATKLEDSAVYFCASSQRPSYGYTFGSGTRLTVV.

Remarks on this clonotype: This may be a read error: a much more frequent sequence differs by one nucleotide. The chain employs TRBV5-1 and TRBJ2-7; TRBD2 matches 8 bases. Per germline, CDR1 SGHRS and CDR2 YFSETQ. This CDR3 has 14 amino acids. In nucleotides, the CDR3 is TGCGCCTGCAGCTTGGCGGGGGGCTCCTACGAGCAGTACTTC. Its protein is CACSLAGGSYEQYF.

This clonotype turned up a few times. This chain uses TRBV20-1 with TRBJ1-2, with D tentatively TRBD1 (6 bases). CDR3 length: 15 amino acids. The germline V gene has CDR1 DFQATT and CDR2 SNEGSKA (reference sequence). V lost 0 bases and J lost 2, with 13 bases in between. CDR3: CSARDWGDINYGYTF. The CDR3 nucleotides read TGCAGTGCTAGAGATTGGGGGGACATCAACTATGGCTACACCTTC.

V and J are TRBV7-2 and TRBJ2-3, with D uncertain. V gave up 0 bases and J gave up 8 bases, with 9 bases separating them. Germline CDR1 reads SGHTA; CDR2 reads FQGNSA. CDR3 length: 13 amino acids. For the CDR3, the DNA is TGTGCCAGCAGCTTAGCTAGGAGAGCTACGCAGTATTTT. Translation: CASSLARRATQYF.

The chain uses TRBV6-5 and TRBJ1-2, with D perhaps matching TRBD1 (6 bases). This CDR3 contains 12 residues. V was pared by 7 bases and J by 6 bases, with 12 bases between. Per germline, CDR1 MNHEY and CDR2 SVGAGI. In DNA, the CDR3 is TGTGCCAGCACCGACAGGAGGCATGGCTACACCTTC. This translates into CASTDRRHGYTF.

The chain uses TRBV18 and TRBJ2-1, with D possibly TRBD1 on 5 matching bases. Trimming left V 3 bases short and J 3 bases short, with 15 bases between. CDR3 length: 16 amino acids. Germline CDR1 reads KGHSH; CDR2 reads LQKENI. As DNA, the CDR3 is TGTGCCAGCTCACCGTACGACAGCGATATCTACAATGAGCAGTTCTTC. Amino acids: CASSPYDSDIYNEQFF. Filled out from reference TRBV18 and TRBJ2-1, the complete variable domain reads NAGVMQNPRHLVRRRGQEARLRCSPMKGHSHVYWYRQLPEEGLKFMVYLQKENIIDESGMPKERFSAEFPKEGPSILRIQQVVRGDSAAYFCASSPYDSDIYNEQFFGPGTRLTVL.

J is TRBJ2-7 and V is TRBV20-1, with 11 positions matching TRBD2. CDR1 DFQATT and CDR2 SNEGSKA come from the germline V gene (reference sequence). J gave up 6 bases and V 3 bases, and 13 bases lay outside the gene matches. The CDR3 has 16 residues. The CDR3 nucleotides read TGCAGTGCTAGGACCCTACTAGCGGGGGAAATGGGCGAGCAGTACTTC. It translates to CSARTLLAGEMGEQYF.

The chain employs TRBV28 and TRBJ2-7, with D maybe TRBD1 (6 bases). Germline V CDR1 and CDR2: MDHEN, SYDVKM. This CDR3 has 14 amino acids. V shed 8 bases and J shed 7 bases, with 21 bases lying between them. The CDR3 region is CASEGTRNWSEQYF. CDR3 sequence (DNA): TGTGCCAGCGAGGGGACACGGAACTGGTCGGAGCAGTACTTC.